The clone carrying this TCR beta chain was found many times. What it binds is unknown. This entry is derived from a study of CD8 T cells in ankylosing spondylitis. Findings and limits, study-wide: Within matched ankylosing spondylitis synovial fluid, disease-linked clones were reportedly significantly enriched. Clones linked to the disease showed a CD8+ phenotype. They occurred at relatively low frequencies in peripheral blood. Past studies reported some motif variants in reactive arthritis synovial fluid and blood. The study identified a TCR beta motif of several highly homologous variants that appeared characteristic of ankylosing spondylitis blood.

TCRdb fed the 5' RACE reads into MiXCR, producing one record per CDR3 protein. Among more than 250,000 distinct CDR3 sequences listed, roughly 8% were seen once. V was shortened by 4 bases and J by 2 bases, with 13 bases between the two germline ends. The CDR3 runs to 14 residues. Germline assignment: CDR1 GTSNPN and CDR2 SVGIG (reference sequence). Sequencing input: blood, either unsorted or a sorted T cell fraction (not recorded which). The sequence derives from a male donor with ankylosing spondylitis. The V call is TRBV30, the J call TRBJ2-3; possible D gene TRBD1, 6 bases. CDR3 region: CAWNKDRNTDTQYF. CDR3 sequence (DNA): TGTGCCTGGAATAAGGACAGAAACACAGATACGCAGTATTTT.